Presented here are 21 T cell receptor beta chains from one specimen sequenced in a study of shared clonotypes between healthy human individuals (TCRdb year 2020). Library construction relied on the immunoSEQ multiplex PCR assay. In its TCRdb copy, this immuneACCESS table keeps in-frame sequences only and misses some clones. Where compared with another copy, unresolved V genes explain less than half of these, and the others have no known cause. The table for this sample lists a few hundred thousand clones; over 50% of them were counted only once. The leading ten clones occupy roughly 10% of the sample. The material sequenced was memory CD4+ T cells sorted from blood. What the cell subset or site label conveys for this sample: CD45RA-negative fraction. The receptors originated from a young man in good health.

V usage is TRBV5-4 and J usage is TRBJ2-7, with D possibly TRBD2 on 7 matching bases. Germline CDR1 and CDR2: SGHNT and YYREEE (reference sequence). The CDR3 loop spans 16 amino acids. Trimming stripped 3 bases from V and 2 bases from J, with 18 bases between. The CDR3 reads CASSWGGGVPPYEQYF. Written as DNA, the CDR3 is TGTGCCAGCAGCTGGGGAGGGGGGGTTCCCCCCTACGAGCAGTACTTC.

The rearrangement links TRBV4-1 to TRBJ2-2, with TRBD2 as a possible D gene (5 bases). Germline CDR1 reads MGHRA; CDR2 reads YSYEKL. Trimming took 2 bases from V and 8 from J, leaving 15 bases between them. The CDR3 covers 15 residues. This chain's CDR3 is CASSQLRGRGGELFF. Here the CDR3 DNA reads TGCGCCAGCAGCCAACTCCGCGGGCGTGGAGGGGAGCTGTTTTTT.

This clone showed up just a few times. The gene calls are TRBV5-4 and TRBJ1-2; 8 bases agree with TRBD1. After removal of 4 bases from V and 4 bases from J, the junction contained 9 bases not matched to a gene. This CDR3 region has 15 residues. CDR1 is SGHNT and CDR2 is YYREEE in the germline V gene (reference sequence). The CDR3 protein is CASSQDRGSGYGYTF. DNA of the CDR3: TGTGCCAGCAGCCAAGACAGGGGATCGGGCTATGGCTACACCTTC.

The sample holds many counts of this clone. The rearrangement links TRBV7-2 to TRBJ1-2, with D unresolved. The V and J ends lost 5 bases and 8 bases respectively, with 18 bases between them. The CDR3 spans 14 residues. CDR1 and CDR2 from the germline V gene are SGHTA and FQGNSA. CDR3 nucleotides: TGTGCCAGCAGCCCAACCGGGCCCACTGCGGGCTACACCTTC. It yields the protein CASSPTGPTAGYTF.

This clone appeared a single time. V and J are TRBV6-1 and TRBJ1-5; D gene uncertain. V was shortened by 1 base and J by 6 bases, with 10 bases between the two germline ends. Germline values: CDR1 MNHNS, CDR2 SASEGT. This CDR3 spans 14 amino acids. The CDR3 here is CASSEVNRLQPQHF. CDR3 nucleotide sequence: TGTGCCAGCAGTGAAGTAAACAGACTTCAGCCCCAGCATTTT.

V is TRBV6-1 and J is TRBJ2-7; 13 nucleotides line up with TRBD2. CDR1 MNHNS and CDR2 SASEGT come from the germline V gene. The CDR3 spans 15 residues. The junction had 2 bases not matched to a gene; V was cut back by 6 bases and J by 0 bases. The CDR3 nucleotides read TGTGCCAGCAGCCGGACTAGCGGGAGCTCCTACGAGCAGTACTTC. Protein product: CASSRTSGSSYEQYF.

The chain carries TRBV7-6 and TRBJ2-2, with a tentative D call TRBD2 (5 bases). In germline, CDR1 is SGHVS, CDR2 FNYEAQ. Trimming removed 5 bases at V and 0 bases at J, with 10 bases between. The CDR3 has 15 amino acids. CDR3 sequence: CASSRTGTNTGELFF. CDR3 DNA sequence: TGTGCCAGCAGCCGCACCGGGACGAACACCGGGGAGCTGTTTTTT. Full variable domain (outside the CDR3, taken from reference TRBV7-6 and TRBJ2-2): GAGVSQSPRYKVTKRGQDVALRCDPISGHVSLYWYRQALGQGPEFLTYFNYEAQQDKSGLPNDRFSAERPEGSISTLTIQRTEQRDSAMYRCASSRTGTNTGELFFGEGSRLTVL.

This sequence joins TRBV7-2 and TRBJ2-1; the D gene could be TRBD1 or TRBD2 (5 bases each). Trimming stripped 4 bases from V and 6 bases from J, with 13 bases between. The CDR3 spans 14 residues. Germline V gives CDR1 SGHTA, CDR2 FQGNSA. DNA for the CDR3: TGTGCCAGCAGCTCCCCGGGACGTCGCAATGAGCAGTTCTTC. Encoded protein: CASSSPGRRNEQFF.

The chain couples TRBV6-6 to TRBJ2-7; D gene ambiguous. V was clipped by 6 bases and J by 0 bases, with 9 bases between them. Germline assignment: CDR1 MNHNY and CDR2 SVGAGI (reference sequence). The CDR3 length is 13 residues. The CDR3 loop reads CASRGRSSYEQYF. The CDR3 DNA is TGTGCCAGCAGAGGGCGGAGCTCCTACGAGCAGTACTTC.

This clone appeared a single time. The CDR3 loop reads CASSPTSGRGDTQYF. CDR3 nucleotide sequence: TGTGCCAGCAGTCCGACTAGCGGGAGAGGAGATACGCAGTATTTT. The gene calls are TRBV6-5 and TRBJ2-3, with 12 bases identical to TRBD2. The junction had 5 bases not matched to a gene; V was cut back by 5 bases and J by 5 bases. CDR1 and CDR2 from the germline V gene are MNHEY and SVGAGI. This CDR3 is built from 15 residues.

Only a few counts were recorded for this clone. This chain uses TRBV6-1 with TRBJ2-1; 7 bases map to TRBD2. Germline V gene data show CDR1 as MNHNS and CDR2 as SASEGT. V lost 4 bases and J lost 4; bases outside the gene matches: 7. This CDR3 is built from 15 residues. For the CDR3, the DNA is TGTGCCAGCAGTGCCTCTAGCGGAGTTTACAATGAGCAGTTCTTC. It codes for CASSASSGVYNEQFF.

This rearrangement joins TRBV6-4 to TRBJ1-1, with 8 nucleotides matching TRBD1. Per the germline V gene, CDR1 is MRHNA and CDR2 is SNTAGT. V lost 4 bases, J lost 0 bases, and 10 bases stayed unmatched. The CDR3 consists of 17 residues. DNA of the CDR3: TGTGCCAGCAGTGCCGTCCCAGGGGGCGGGATGAACACTGAAGCTTTCTTT. Encoded protein: CASSAVPGGGMNTEAFF.

This chain connects TRBV5-1 to TRBJ2-7; D is unclear. The V gene's germline CDR1 is SGHRS and CDR2 YFSETQ. V lost 7 bases and J lost 0, with 8 bases in between. This CDR3 spans 12 amino acids. CDR3 amino acids: CASQSSSYEQYF. In nucleotides, the CDR3 is TGCGCCAGCCAATCGAGCTCCTACGAGCAGTACTTC.

This clone has at least ten counts. The chain couples TRBV9 to TRBJ1-2; possibly TRBD1 for D (5 bases). Between the trimmed V and J ends, which lost 1 base and 7 bases, there was a span of 17 bases. Germline V lookup: CDR1 SGDLS, CDR2 YYNGEE. The CDR3 covers 15 residues. The DNA for the CDR3 is TGTGCCAGCAGCGTATCCTTCTGGGGGTCGGCTGGCTACACCTTC. Translated: CASSVSFWGSAGYTF.

J is TRBJ1-1 and V is TRBV2; D is uncertain. Trimming removed 7 bases at V and 1 base at J, with 10 bases between. The CDR3 is made up of 13 amino acids. Per germline, CDR1 SNHLY and CDR2 FYNNEI. The CDR3 nucleotides are TGTGCCAGCAATAGGGATTGGAACACTGAAGCTTTCTTT. It is translated as CASNRDWNTEAFF.

The rearrangement joins TRBV9 to TRBJ2-1; D ambiguous. The V end lost 0 bases, the J end lost 3 bases, and 16 bases lay between the germline ends. The CDR3 contains 17 residues. CDR1 is SGDLS and CDR2 is YYNGEE in the germline V gene. Here the CDR3 reads CASSVAASEPYYNEQFF. As DNA, the CDR3 is TGTGCCAGCAGCGTAGCGGCGTCGGAGCCCTACTACAATGAGCAGTTCTTC.

This chain connects TRBV19 to TRBJ2-3; D is undetermined. The CDR3 runs to 15 residues. In germline, CDR1 is LNHDA, CDR2 SQIVND (reference sequence). Trimming took off 3 bases at V and 2 bases at J, with 12 bases between the two ends. The CDR3 loop reads CASSISSRFTDTQYF. The CDR3 coding sequence is TGTGCCAGTAGTATTTCCAGCAGATTCACAGATACGCAGTATTTT. The entire variable domain, with the rest obtained from reference TRBV19 and TRBJ2-3, is as follows: DGGITQSPKYLFRKEGQNVTLSCEQNLNHDAMYWYRQDPGQGLRLIYYSQIVNDFQKGDIAEGYSVSREKKESFPLTVTSAQKNPTAFYLCASSISSRFTDTQYFGPGTRLTVL.

The V and J genes are TRBV20-1 and TRBJ1-2; D gene unclear. V shed 3 bases and J shed 8 bases, with 4 bases lying between them. The CDR3 has 9 residues. CDR1 is DFQATT, CDR2 SNEGSKA, per germline (reference sequence). CDR3 residues: CSASTGYTF. CDR3 DNA: TGCAGTGCTAGTACAGGCTACACCTTC.

CDR3 in amino acids: CASSFLLGDEQFF. CDR3 nucleotides: TGCGCCAGCAGCTTCCTCCTTGGGGATGAGCAGTTCTTC. The chain is built from TRBV5-1 and TRBJ2-1; D call uncertain. V lost 2 bases to trimming and J lost 8 bases, with 11 bases between them. Germline loops: CDR1 SGHRS, CDR2 YFSETQ. The CDR3 loop spans 13 amino acids.

The chain combines TRBV18 with TRBJ1-2, with D uncertain. The CDR3 extends over 13 amino acids. V was pared by 7 bases and J by 3 bases, with 12 bases between. Germline CDR1 is KGHSH and CDR2 is LQKENI. CDR3 sequence: CASLRTAYYGYTF. CDR3 coding DNA: TGTGCCAGCTTGCGCACAGCCTACTATGGCTACACCTTC.

The chain is built from TRBV7-3 and TRBJ2-6; D gene ambiguous. Trimming removed 11 bases from V and 0 bases from J, with 5 bases in between. The CDR3 totals 12 residues. In germline, CDR1 is SGHTA, CDR2 FQGTGA. As DNA, the CDR3 is TGTGCCTCGGCCTCTGGGGCCAACGTCCTGACTTTC. It translates to CASASGANVLTF.